This TCR beta chain was identified during a study of blood T cell repertoires in COVID-19. TCRdb's table, derived via immunoSEQ multiplex PCR, lists solely in-frame clones and lacks some. The table includes hundreds of thousands of clones, about 90% detected once. Per germline, CDR1 MNHEY and CDR2 SVGAGI. The CDR3 spans 15 residues. Trimming at V came to 6 bases and at J to 5 bases, leaving 4 bases not matched to a gene. The rearrangement joins TRBV6-5 to TRBJ1-6; 10 bases map to TRBD1. Sequencing was performed on PBMCs or T cells enriched from blood (not recorded which). The receptor's source is a woman under 40 who had recovered from COVID-19. The CDR3 region is CASRTGGENNSPLHF. CDR3 nucleotides: TGTGCCAGCAGGACAGGGGGCGAGAATAATTCACCCCTCCACTTT.